This TCR beta chain was obtained from a study of T cell repertoires in cytomegalovirus infection. Study results and caveats: Of the TCR beta families, the public ones yielded a cumulative frequency that identified carriers of CMV plus the relevant HLA.

The germline V gene encodes CDR1 SGHTA and CDR2 FQGTGA. The CDR3 length is 13 residues. The ends were cut back, 5 bases at V and 9 bases at J, with 15 bases in the middle. Turning to this clonotype: The antigen is undetermined.

TCRdb re-called the reads through MiXCR, storing one row per CDR3 protein. The repertoire holds just under 500,000 distinct CDR3 sequences, 30% to 35% seen once, with about a sixth in the top ten. The sequence was collected from a human donor in good health (CMV status not recorded). Some clones in this sample may be carry-over from other donors' samples. The material sequenced was cultured PBMCs, taken from culture after CMV antigen stimulation. The gene calls are TRBV7-3 and TRBJ2-3; a possible D gene is TRBD2 (5 bases). DNA of the CDR3: TGTGCCAGCAGCCTCTCGAGGGCCGACACGCAGTATTTT. Translation: CASSLSRADTQYF.